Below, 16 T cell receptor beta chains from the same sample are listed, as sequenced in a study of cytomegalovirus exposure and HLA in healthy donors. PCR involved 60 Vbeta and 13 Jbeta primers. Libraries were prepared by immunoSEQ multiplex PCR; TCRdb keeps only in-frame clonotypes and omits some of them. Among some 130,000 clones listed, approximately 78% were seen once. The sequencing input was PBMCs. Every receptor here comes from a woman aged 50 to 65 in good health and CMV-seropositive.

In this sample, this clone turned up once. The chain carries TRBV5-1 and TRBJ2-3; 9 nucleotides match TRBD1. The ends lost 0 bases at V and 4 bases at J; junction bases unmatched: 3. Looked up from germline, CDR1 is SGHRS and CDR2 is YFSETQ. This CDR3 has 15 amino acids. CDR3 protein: CASSLEGQGPDTQYF. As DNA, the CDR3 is TGCGCCAGCAGCTTGGAGGGACAGGGACCAGATACGCAGTATTTT.

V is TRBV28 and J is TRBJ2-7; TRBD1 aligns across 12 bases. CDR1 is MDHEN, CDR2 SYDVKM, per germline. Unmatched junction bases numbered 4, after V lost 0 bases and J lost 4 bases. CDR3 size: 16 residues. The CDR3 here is CASSLWGTGGLYEQYF. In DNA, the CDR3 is TGTGCCAGCAGTTTATGGGGGACAGGGGGCTTATACGAGCAGTACTTC.

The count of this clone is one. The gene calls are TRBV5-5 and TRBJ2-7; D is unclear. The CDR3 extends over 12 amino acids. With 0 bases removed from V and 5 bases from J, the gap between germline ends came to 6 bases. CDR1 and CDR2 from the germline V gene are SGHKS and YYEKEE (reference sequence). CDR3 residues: CASSLVRDEQYF. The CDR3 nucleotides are TGTGCCAGCAGCTTGGTTCGCGACGAGCAGTACTTC.

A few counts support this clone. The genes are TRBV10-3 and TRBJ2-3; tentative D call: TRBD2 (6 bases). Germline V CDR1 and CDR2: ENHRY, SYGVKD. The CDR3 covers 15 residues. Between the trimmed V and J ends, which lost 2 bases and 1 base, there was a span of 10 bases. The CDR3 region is CAISEPWGGTDTQYF. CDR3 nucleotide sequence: TGTGCCATCAGTGAGCCGTGGGGGGGCACAGATACGCAGTATTTT.

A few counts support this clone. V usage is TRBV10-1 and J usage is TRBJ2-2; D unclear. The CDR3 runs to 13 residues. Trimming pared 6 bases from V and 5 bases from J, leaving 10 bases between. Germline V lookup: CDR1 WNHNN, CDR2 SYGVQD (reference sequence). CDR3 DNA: TGCGCCAGCAGGAGCCAGGAAACCGGGGAGCTGTTTTTT. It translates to CASRSQETGELFF.

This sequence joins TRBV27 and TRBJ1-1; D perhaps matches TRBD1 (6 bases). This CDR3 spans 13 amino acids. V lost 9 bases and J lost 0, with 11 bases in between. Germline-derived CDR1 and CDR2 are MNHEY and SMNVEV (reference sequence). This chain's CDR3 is CASPGHLNTEAFF. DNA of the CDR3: TGTGCCAGTCCGGGACATCTGAACACTGAAGCTTTCTTT.

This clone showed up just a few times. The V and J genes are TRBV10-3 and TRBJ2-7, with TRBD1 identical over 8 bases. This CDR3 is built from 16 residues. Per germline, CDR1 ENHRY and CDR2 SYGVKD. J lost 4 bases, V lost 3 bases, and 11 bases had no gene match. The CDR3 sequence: CAISDRQGRFGYEQYF. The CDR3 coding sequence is TGTGCCATCAGTGACAGACAGGGGCGGTTTGGGTACGAGCAGTACTTC.

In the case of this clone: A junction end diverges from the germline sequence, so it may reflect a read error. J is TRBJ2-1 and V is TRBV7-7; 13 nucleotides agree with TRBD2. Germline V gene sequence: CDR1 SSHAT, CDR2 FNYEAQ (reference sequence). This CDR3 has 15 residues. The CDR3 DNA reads TGTGCTAGCAGGCCACTAGCGGGGGGGCCGAGTGAGCAGTTCTTC. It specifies CASRPLAGGPSEQFF. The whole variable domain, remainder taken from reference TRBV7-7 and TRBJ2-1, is GAGVSQSPRYKVTKRGQDVTLRCDPISSHATLYWYQQALGQGPEFLTYFNYEAQPDKSGLPSDRFSAERPEGSISTLTIQRTEQRDSAMYRCASRPLAGGPSEQFFGPGTRLTVL.

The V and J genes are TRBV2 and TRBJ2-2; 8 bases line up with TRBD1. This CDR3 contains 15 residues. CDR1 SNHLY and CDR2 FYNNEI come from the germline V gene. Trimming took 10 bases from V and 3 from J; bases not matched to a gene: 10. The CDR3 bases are TGTGCCATATCTCCTAGGACAGGGTACACCGGGGAGCTGTTTTTT. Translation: CAISPRTGYTGELFF.

CDR3 in DNA: TGTGCCAGCAGCCAGGGTGGCGGGAGGAGAGAGACCCAGTACTTC. Protein product: CASSQGGGRRETQYF. This chain joins TRBV4-2 and TRBJ2-5; 8 nucleotides line up with TRBD2. CDR3 length: 15 amino acids. After removal of 3 bases from V and 4 bases from J, the junction contained 7 bases not matched to a gene. The germline V gene has CDR1 LGHNA and CDR2 YNFKEQ.

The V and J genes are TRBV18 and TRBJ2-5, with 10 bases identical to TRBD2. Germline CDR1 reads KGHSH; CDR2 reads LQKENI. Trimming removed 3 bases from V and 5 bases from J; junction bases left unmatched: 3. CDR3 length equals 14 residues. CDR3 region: CASSPGTSVETQYF. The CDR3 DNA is TGTGCCAGCTCACCCGGGACTAGCGTTGAGACCCAGTACTTC.

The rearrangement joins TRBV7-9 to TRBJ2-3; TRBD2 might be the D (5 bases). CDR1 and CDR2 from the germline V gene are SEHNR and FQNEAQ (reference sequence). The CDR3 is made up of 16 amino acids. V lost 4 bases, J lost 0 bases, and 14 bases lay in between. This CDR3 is CASSSRPLDSTDTQYF. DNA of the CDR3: TGTGCCAGCAGCTCGAGGCCACTAGATAGCACAGATACGCAGTATTTT.

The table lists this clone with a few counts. CDR3: CASSLGGVLSEQFF. In DNA form, the CDR3 reads TGTGCCAGCAGCTTAGGGGGGGTATTAAGTGAGCAGTTCTTC. V and J are TRBV11-2 and TRBJ2-1; D is possibly TRBD2 (6 bases). The CDR3 covers 14 residues. Trimming removed 1 base from V and 9 bases from J, with 13 bases in between. CDR1 and CDR2 from the germline V gene are SGHAT and FQNNGV. Variable domain in full (rest from reference TRBV11-2 and TRBJ2-1): EAGVAQSPRYKIIEKRQSVAFWCNPISGHATLYWYQQILGQGPKLLIQFQNNGVVDDSQLPKDRFSAERLKGVDSTLKIQPAKLEDSAVYLCASSLGGVLSEQFFGPGTRLTVL.

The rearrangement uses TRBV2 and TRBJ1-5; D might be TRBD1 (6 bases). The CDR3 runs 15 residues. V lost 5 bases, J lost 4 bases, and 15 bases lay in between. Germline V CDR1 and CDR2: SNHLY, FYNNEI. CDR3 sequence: CASSRDTLSNQPQHF. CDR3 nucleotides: TGTGCCAGCAGTCGGGACACCCTCTCAAATCAGCCCCAGCATTTT.

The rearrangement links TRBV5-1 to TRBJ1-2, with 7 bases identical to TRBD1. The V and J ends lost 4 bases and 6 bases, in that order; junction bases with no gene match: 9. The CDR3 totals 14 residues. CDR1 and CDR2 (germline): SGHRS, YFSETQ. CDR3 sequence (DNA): TGCGCCAGCAGCCTGGACAGGCCGGCAGATGGCTACACCTTC. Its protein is CASSLDRPADGYTF.

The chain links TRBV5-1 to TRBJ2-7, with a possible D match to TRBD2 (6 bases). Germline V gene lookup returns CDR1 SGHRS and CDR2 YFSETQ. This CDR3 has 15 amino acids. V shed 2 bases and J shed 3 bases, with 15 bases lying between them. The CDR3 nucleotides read TGCGCCAGCAGCTTTGCGGCATCGGGGGTCTACGAGCAGTACTTC. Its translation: CASSFAASGVYEQYF.